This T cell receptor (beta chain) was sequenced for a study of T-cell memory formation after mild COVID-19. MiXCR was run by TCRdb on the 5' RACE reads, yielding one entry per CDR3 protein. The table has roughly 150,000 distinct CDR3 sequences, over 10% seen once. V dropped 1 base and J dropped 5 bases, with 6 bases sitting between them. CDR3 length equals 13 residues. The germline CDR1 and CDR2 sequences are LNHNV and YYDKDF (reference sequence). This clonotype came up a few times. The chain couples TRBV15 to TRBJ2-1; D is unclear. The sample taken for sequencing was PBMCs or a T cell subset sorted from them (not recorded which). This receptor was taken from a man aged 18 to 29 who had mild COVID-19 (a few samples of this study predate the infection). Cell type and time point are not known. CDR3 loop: CATSRVGHNEQFF. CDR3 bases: TGTGCCACCAGCAGAGTCGGACACAATGAGCAGTTCTTC.